This TCR beta chain was obtained from a study of blood T cell repertoires in COVID-19. The wider study: Nucleic acid was either cDNA or gDNA, and it came from T cells, B-cell-depleted T cells, or PBMCs.

The germline V gene encodes CDR1 LNHDA and CDR2 SQIVND (reference sequence). Unmatched junction bases numbered 11, after V lost 4 bases and J lost 9 bases. There are 14 residues in the CDR3. Methods used by the authors: Researchers report that nucleated cell counts were estimated from reference gene primer amplification. The protocol was immunoSEQ multiplex PCR, while the TCRdb copy is restricted to in-frame clones and leaves out a portion. V, J and clone size are taken as reported in that table, and D and trimming were inferred from the DNA itself. The table records roughly 86,000 clones, 70% to 90% of them present only once.

This TCR derives from a man aged 40-55 years with acute or convalescent COVID-19. The rearrangement joins TRBV19 to TRBJ1-1; 7 nucleotides agree with TRBD1. Sequenced sample: peripheral blood. CDR3 nucleotides: TGTGCCAGTAGTAACCGGGGATGGGACAGCCAAGCTTTCTTT. It yields the protein CASSNRGWDSQAFF.